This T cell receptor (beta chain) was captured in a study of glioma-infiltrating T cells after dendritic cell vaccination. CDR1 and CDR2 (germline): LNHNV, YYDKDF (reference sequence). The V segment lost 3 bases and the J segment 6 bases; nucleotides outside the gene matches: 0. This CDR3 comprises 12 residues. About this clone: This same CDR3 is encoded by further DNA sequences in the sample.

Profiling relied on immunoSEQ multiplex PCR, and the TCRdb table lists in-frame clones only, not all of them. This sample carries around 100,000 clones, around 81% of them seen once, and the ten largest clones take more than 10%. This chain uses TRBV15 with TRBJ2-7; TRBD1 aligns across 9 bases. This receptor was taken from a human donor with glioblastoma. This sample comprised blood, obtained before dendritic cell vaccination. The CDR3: CATSRDRGEQYF. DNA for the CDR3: TGTGCCACCAGCAGGGACAGGGGCGAGCAGTACTTC.